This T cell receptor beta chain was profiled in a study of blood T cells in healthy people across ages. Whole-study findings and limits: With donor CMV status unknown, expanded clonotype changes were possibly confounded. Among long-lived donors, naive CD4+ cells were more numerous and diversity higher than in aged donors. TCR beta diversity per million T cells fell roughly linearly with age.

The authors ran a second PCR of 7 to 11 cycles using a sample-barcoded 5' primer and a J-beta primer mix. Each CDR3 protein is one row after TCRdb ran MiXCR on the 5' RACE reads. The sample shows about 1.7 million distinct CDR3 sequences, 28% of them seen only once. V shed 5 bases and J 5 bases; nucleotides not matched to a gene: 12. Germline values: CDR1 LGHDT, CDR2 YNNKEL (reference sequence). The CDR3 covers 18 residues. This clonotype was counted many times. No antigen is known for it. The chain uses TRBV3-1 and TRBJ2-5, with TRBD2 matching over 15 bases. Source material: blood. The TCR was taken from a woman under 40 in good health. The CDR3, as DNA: TGTGCCAGCAGCAAAGCTTCGGGGACTAGCGGGAGGAGCGAGACCCAGTACTTC. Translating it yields CASSKASGTSGRSETQYF.